The 28 T cell receptor beta chains below come from one sample, sequenced in a study of identical twins (TCRdb year 2016). Library preparation used 5' RACE. For sequencing, an Illumina HiSeq 2000 was employed. The public reads were reanalyzed by TCRdb: fastp trimming at Q25, MiXCR alignment, in-frame beta chains only. When rows share a CDR3 protein, they turn into one entry using the most common DNA and genes. The sample contains 1.5 million to 2 million distinct CDR3 sequences, less than 35% of them found a single time. Of the sample, about 0.27% falls within the top ten clones. Sequencing used cord blood. The receptors stem from a newborn girl in good health.

J is TRBJ2-1 and V is TRBV3-1, with D maybe TRBD2 (6 bases). The germline gives CDR1 LGHDT, CDR2 YNNKEL (reference sequence). The CDR3 is 15 amino acids. Trimming shortened V by 4 bases and J by 4 bases, and 14 bases separated the two germline ends. CDR3 nucleotides: TGTGCCAGCAGCCTCCAGATAGCGGTATACAATGAGCAGTTCTTC. Translation gives CASSLQIAVYNEQFF.

The chain has TRBV20-1 and TRBJ1-5; 7 bases fit TRBD1. Germline V gives CDR1 DFQATT, CDR2 SNEGSKA (reference sequence). Trimming cost V 3 bases and J 5 bases; bases outside gene matches: 7. The CDR3 loop spans 14 amino acids. CDR3 nucleotide sequence: TGCAGTGCTAGGTACGACACAGGGGATCAGCCCCAGCATTTT. Its protein product is CSARYDTGDQPQHF.

This clonotype was counted a single time. The chain employs TRBV19 and TRBJ2-5; D not resolved. The germline V gene encodes CDR1 LNHDA and CDR2 SQIVND (reference sequence). V lost 5 bases and J 11 bases, leaving 24 bases between the germline ends. This CDR3 contains 15 residues. Written as DNA, the CDR3 is TGTGCCAGTAGTTCCGACATGAGCTCCTACAATGAGCAGTACTTC. As protein: CASSSDMSSYNEQYF. The full variable domain, in which reference TRBV19 and TRBJ2-5 provide the parts outside the CDR3, is DGGITQSPKYLFRKEGQNVTLSCEQNLNHDAMYWYRQDPGQGLRLIYYSQIVNDFQKGDIAEGYSVSREKKESFPLTVTSAQKNPTAFYLCASSSDMSSYNEQYFGPGTRLLVL.

In this sample, this clonotype turned up a few times. The chain combines TRBV4-2 with TRBJ1-1; D is uncertain. Germline CDR1 LGHNA, CDR2 YNFKEQ. The CDR3 has 13 residues. The V end was cut by 6 bases, the J end by 4 bases, with 12 bases between. In DNA, the CDR3 is TGTGCCAGCAGTCGGGAATATGGCACTGAAGCTTTCTTT. As protein: CASSREYGTEAFF.

The J gene is TRBJ2-4, the V gene TRBV20-1, with 9 nucleotides matching TRBD1. The V and J ends lost 2 bases and 0 bases, in that order; junction bases with no gene match: 11. The CDR3 runs 18 residues. CDR1 DFQATT and CDR2 SNEGSKA come from the germline V gene (reference sequence). CDR3 DNA: TGCAGTGCTAGAAACAGGGGGCCTACCGAACTAGCCAAAAACATTCAGTACTTC. This encodes CSARNRGPTELAKNIQYF.

This clonotype was picked up a small number of times. CDR3 bases: TGCAGCGTGGCCGGGACAGTCGACGAGCAGTACTTC. Protein sequence: CSVAGTVDEQYF. The chain recombines TRBV29-1 with TRBJ2-5, with 7 bases that match TRBD1. The J call is in doubt because the DNA end fits TRBJ2-7 better. The V gene's germline CDR1 is SQVTM and CDR2 ANQGSEA. The CDR3 sequence is 12 residues long.

CDR3 DNA sequence: TGCAGGACGGAAGGGCTGGCGGGGGGTTCCTACAATGAGCAGTTCTTC. The encoded protein is CRTEGLAGGSYNEQFF. The gene calls are TRBV20-1 and TRBJ2-1, with 8 bases identical to TRBD2. Looked up from germline, CDR1 is DFQATT and CDR2 is SNEGSKA (reference sequence). The CDR3 contains 16 residues.

The V and J genes are TRBV2 and TRBJ1-5; 7 positions agree with TRBD1. This CDR3 region has 16 residues. Germline V CDR1 and CDR2: SNHLY, FYNNEI. V shed 2 bases, J shed 6 bases, and the junction held 10 bases outside the gene matches. CDR3 protein: CASSEWSRGGFQPQHF. In DNA form, the CDR3 reads TGTGCCAGCAGTGAATGGAGCAGGGGGGGATTTCAGCCCCAGCATTTT.

The rearrangement joins TRBV12-3 or TRBV12-4 to TRBJ2-3; TRBD2 agrees at 10 bases. Losses at the gene ends were 6 bases for V and 0 bases for J; bases not matched to a gene: 9. The CDR3 extends over 17 amino acids. This CDR3 reads CASSLASGRLSTDTQYF. The CDR3 DNA follows: TGTGCCAGCAGCCTGGCTAGCGGGAGACTTAGCACAGATACGCAGTATTTT.

The V call is TRBV5-1, the J call TRBJ2-1; TRBD2 matches at 14 bases. The DNA end lines up better with TRBJ2-7; the J call may be wrong. This CDR3 region has 17 residues. Germline lookup yields CDR1 SGHRS and CDR2 YFSETQ. CDR3 sequence: CASSRGLAGVSYNEQYF. The CDR3 DNA is TGCGCCAGCAGCCGGGGACTAGCGGGGGTGTCCTACAATGAGCAGTACTTC.

This clonotype was counted a few times. One end of the junction fails to match germline, which may point to a read error. As DNA, the CDR3 is TGTGCCAGCAGCCAAGCCGAGGGGACTAGCGGGAGGGAAGAGTCCCAGTACTTC. It is translated as CASSQAEGTSGREESQYF. The rearrangement joins TRBV4-2 to TRBJ2-5; 16 nucleotides agree with TRBD2. Germline V CDR1 and CDR2: LGHNA, YNFKEQ. This CDR3 is built from 18 residues.

This chain connects TRBV12-3 or TRBV12-4 to TRBJ2-3; D might be TRBD1 (5 bases). This CDR3 has 15 residues. The V and J ends lost 6 bases and 0 bases respectively, with 13 bases between them. The CDR3, as DNA: TGTGCCAGCAGGACTTGCACAGGCAGCACAGATACGCAGTATTTT. It translates to CASRTCTGSTDTQYF.

This clonotype was picked up a small number of times. The gene calls are TRBV14 and TRBJ2-1; 9 nucleotides line up with TRBD2. This CDR3 contains 15 residues. The trim removed 7 bases at V and 4 bases at J, leaving 8 bases unmatched. CDR1 and CDR2 from the germline V gene are SGHDN and FVKESK. The CDR3, as DNA: TGTGCCAGCACGACCGGGACTAGCATTTACAATGAGCAGTTCTTC. It codes for CASTTGTSIYNEQFF. The variable domain in full, with the rest retrieved from reference TRBV14 and TRBJ2-1, is EAGVTQFPSHSVIEKGQTVTLRCDPISGHDNLYWYRRVMGKEIKFLLHFVKESKQDESGMPNNRFLAERTGGTYSTLKVQPAELEDSGVYFCASTTGTSIYNEQFFGPGTRLTVL.

The chain links TRBV7-9 to TRBJ1-6, with TRBD1 matching over 8 bases. With 5 bases clipped from V and 3 bases from J, the junction kept 12 bases outside the gene matches. The V gene's germline CDR1 is SEHNR and CDR2 FQNEAQ (reference sequence). The CDR3 is 18 residues long. CDR3 amino acids: CASSPSPDRGLYNSPLHF. The CDR3 region has the DNA TGTGCCAGCAGCCCTAGTCCCGACAGGGGACTCTATAATTCACCCCTCCACTTT.

The rearrangement joins TRBV12-3 or TRBV12-4 to TRBJ2-5; TRBD2 might be the D (6 bases). V lost 3 bases to trimming and J lost 5 bases, with 19 bases between them. The CDR3 is made up of 16 amino acids. Here the CDR3 reads CASSFGGRTFIETQYF. The CDR3 DNA follows: TGTGCCAGCAGTTTTGGGGGGAGGACTTTCATCGAGACCCAGTACTTC.

This clonotype was detected a few times. This rearrangement joins TRBV5-1 to TRBJ1-1; possibly TRBD1 for D (5 bases). The germline gives CDR1 SGHRS, CDR2 YFSETQ. CDR3 length equals 17 residues. With 4 bases removed from V and 1 base from J, the gap between germline ends came to 20 bases. The CDR3 region has the DNA TGCGCCAGCAGCAACCCTTGGGGGACCCGGCGGAACACTGAAGCTTTCTTT. Amino acid sequence: CASSNPWGTRRNTEAFF. The variable domain in full, completed from reference TRBV5-1 and TRBJ1-1, reads KAGVTQTPRYLIKTRGQQVTLSCSPISGHRSVSWYQQTPGQGLQFLFEYFSETQRNKGNFPGRFSGRQFSNSRSEMNVSTLELGDSALYLCASSNPWGTRRNTEAFFGQGTRLTVV.

CDR3 sequence: CASSGLPGQGNSPLHF. The DNA for the CDR3 is TGTGCCAGCAGCGGCCTGCCGGGACAGGGGAATTCACCCCTCCACTTT. V usage is TRBV6-1 and J usage is TRBJ1-6; 10 nucleotides line up with TRBD1. The V gene end was trimmed by 6 bases and the J gene end by 7 bases; junction bases not matched to a gene: 9. The CDR3 consists of 16 residues. CDR1 and CDR2 from the germline V gene are MNHNS and SASEGT.

The genes are TRBV20-1 and TRBJ2-7; 9 nucleotides line up with TRBD1. V dropped 6 bases and J dropped 7; count of bases not matched to a gene: 13. CDR1 and CDR2 (germline): DFQATT, SNEGSKA (reference sequence). The CDR3 consists of 14 residues. The CDR3 bases are TGCAGTGCCACTCTTGGGACAGGGTCTGGGGAGCAGTACTTC. Protein product: CSATLGTGSGEQYF.

The chain carries TRBV20-1 and TRBJ1-4, with D hard to call. Germline V lookup: CDR1 DFQATT, CDR2 SNEGSKA (reference sequence). CDR3 length: 10 residues. V lost 5 bases to trimming and J lost 9 bases, with 7 bases between them. DNA for the CDR3: TGCAGTGCTGGCCGCCAAAAACTGTTTTTT. This codes for CSAGRQKLFF.

In this sample, this clonotype turned up many times. The CDR3 coding sequence is TGTGCCAGCAGCTTACGACAGGGGACAGATACGCAGTATTTT. Protein sequence: CASSLRQGTDTQYF. The chain is built from TRBV12-3 or TRBV12-4 and TRBJ2-3, with TRBD1 identical over 8 bases. The ends lost 6 bases at V and 3 bases at J; junction bases unmatched: 5. CDR3 size: 14 residues.

CDR3 DNA: TGCAGTGCTAGAGAGCCCAGGGGGCTTGAAAACATTCAGTACTTC. This encodes CSAREPRGLENIQYF. The chain carries TRBV20-1 and TRBJ2-4; TRBD1 aligns across 8 bases. Trimming removed 0 bases from V and 5 bases from J; junction bases left unmatched: 6. The CDR3 length is 15 residues. Germline lookup yields CDR1 DFQATT and CDR2 SNEGSKA (reference sequence).

CDR3 nucleotides: TGTGCCAGTAGTATAGATCTAAACACTGAAGCTTTCTTT. Amino acids: CASSIDLNTEAFF. The rearrangement links TRBV19 to TRBJ1-1; D unclear. Trimming stripped 0 bases from V and 2 bases from J, with 4 bases between. Germline CDR1 and CDR2: LNHDA and SQIVND (reference sequence). The CDR3 consists of 13 residues. The variable domain in full, completed from reference TRBV19 and TRBJ1-1, reads DGGITQSPKYLFRKEGQNVTLSCEQNLNHDAMYWYRQDPGQGLRLIYYSQIVNDFQKGDIAEGYSVSREKKESFPLTVTSAQKNPTAFYLCASSIDLNTEAFFGQGTRLTVV.

As to this clonotype: One junction end does not reproduce the germline sequence, and a read error may be involved. The chain joins TRBV11-2 to TRBJ2-7, with D possibly being TRBD2 (5 bases). CDR3 length: 16 residues. Germline assignment: CDR1 SGHAT and CDR2 FQNNGV. CDR3 DNA sequence: TGCGCCAGCAGCTCCTATCCCCGGGTAGCGCTGGACGAGCAGTACTTC. Its translation: CASSSYPRVALDEQYF.

There are a few counts of this clonotype. The genes are TRBV5-6 and TRBJ2-7; 7 nucleotides match TRBD1. The CDR3 extends over 14 amino acids. The germline CDR1 and CDR2 sequences are SGHDT and YYEEEE. V dropped 5 bases and J dropped 0; count of bases not matched to a gene: 5. CDR3 sequence: CASSRQGLSYEQYF. The CDR3 bases are TGTGCCAGCAGTCGACAGGGCCTCTCCTACGAGCAGTACTTC.

The rearrangement uses TRBV7-2 and TRBJ1-6; D not resolved. Trimming took 1 base from V and 7 from J, leaving 5 bases between them. From germline, CDR1 is SGHTA and CDR2 FQGNSA. This CDR3 has 13 amino acids. The CDR3 DNA is TGTGCCAGCAGCTTAGACGTAAATTCACCCCTCCACTTT. Residues: CASSLDVNSPLHF.

This clonotype was found a few times. J is TRBJ2-7 and V is TRBV2, with unresolved D. The CDR3 contains 13 residues. Per germline, CDR1 SNHLY and CDR2 FYNNEI. V was shortened by 4 bases and J by 3 bases, with 10 bases between the two germline ends. The CDR3 sequence: CASSAGDGYEQYF. CDR3 nucleotide sequence: TGTGCCAGCAGTGCAGGCGACGGCTACGAGCAGTACTTC.

This rearrangement joins TRBV7-8 to TRBJ2-1; D might be TRBD2 (6 bases). Trimming stripped 2 bases from V and 0 bases from J, with 11 bases between. Germline CDR1 reads SGHVS; CDR2 reads FQNEAQ. The CDR3 covers 16 residues. The DNA for the CDR3 is TGTGCCAGCAGCTTAAGGGCGGGAACCTCCTACAATGAGCAGTTCTTC. Amino acids: CASSLRAGTSYNEQFF.

V is TRBV2 and J is TRBJ2-7; D call uncertain. The CDR3 runs to 13 residues. CDR1 is SNHLY and CDR2 is FYNNEI in the germline V gene. Trimming cost V 6 bases and J 5 bases, with 14 bases left between them. CDR3 protein: CASRVGSSDEQYF. The CDR3 bases are TGTGCCAGCAGAGTCGGGTCGAGCGACGAGCAGTACTTC.